This T cell receptor beta chain was recorded in a study of blood T cell repertoires in COVID-19. Looking at the study overall: T cells, B-cell-depleted T cells, or PBMCs supplied cDNA or gDNA.

Germline-derived CDR1 and CDR2 are SNHLY and FYNNEI. This CDR3 has 20 amino acids. Unmatched junction bases numbered 23, after V lost 6 bases and J lost 6 bases. This clone has a handful of counts. Per the authors' pipeline: Estimation of nucleated cell counts was performed using reference gene primer amplification. Measured with immunoSEQ multiplex PCR; TCRdb has only the in-frame clones, and not every one. Clone size and the V and J calls come from that table; the DNA yielded D and trimming. The data hold about 160,000 clones, with under 90% observed a single time. Sequencing input: PBMCs or T cells enriched from blood (not recorded which). V and J are TRBV2 and TRBJ2-1; 10 nucleotides line up with TRBD2. This TCR was recovered from a man between 60 and 70 years old who had recovered from COVID-19. The CDR3 loop is CASREPRGAGGQKGFNEQFF. CDR3 nucleotide sequence: TGTGCCAGCAGAGAGCCCCGCGGAGCGGGGGGGCAAAAGGGGTTCAATGAGCAGTTCTTC.